This record looks at one T cell receptor (beta chain) sequence and its context. Its target is unknown. The junction and the germline gene differ at one end; a read error may be behind it. As originally analysed: CDR3 was compared across clinicopathological groups, and the resulting differences were used to build a distant-metastasis classifier for papillary thyroid cancer. MiXCR was used by TCRdb to re-call the PCR reads. The V and J calls reflect TCRdb's pipeline rather than the authors' work. The table records some 20,000 clones, 22% of them present only once. This record comes from a study of metastatic and nonmetastatic thyroid tumors. Overall study context: Comparison of repertoires was carried out across blood and tumor or nodule tissue from malignant and benign thyroid patients.

Whole-study findings and limits: Benign nodules were reported to have significantly lower TCR beta diversity than malignant thyroid tumors, in blood and tumor.

The CDR3 runs to 16 residues. Every patient was untreated before thyroid surgery. This clonotype was obtained from a female donor with papillary thyroid cancer or a benign thyroid nodule (not recorded which). Some clones in this sample may be carry-over from other donors' samples. The J gene is TRBJ1-4, the V gene TRBV12-3 or TRBV12-4, with 9 nucleotides matching TRBD1. Sample: adjacent normal tissue. The CDR3 here is CASRPHGQGSSERLFF. In nucleotides, the CDR3 is TGTGCCAGCAGACCCCACGGACAGGGGTCCAGTGAAAGACTGTTTTTT.